What follows describes a single T cell receptor (beta chain). This sample was taken from a study of technical replicates of blood from a few donors. TCRdb keeps only in-frame clones here, not all; method: immunoSEQ multiplex PCR. The data contain about 79,000 clones, 94% of them singletons. The sample comprised T cells isolated from PBMCs. This sequence originates from a human donor in good health.

The CDR3: CASSLTGGAEGYGYTF. DNA of the CDR3: TGTGCCAGCAGCTTAACAGGGGGCGCTGAGGGCTATGGCTACACCTTC. The J gene is TRBJ1-2, the V gene TRBV7-2, with 9 nucleotides matching TRBD1. There are 16 residues in the CDR3. Germline CDR1 and CDR2: SGHTA and FQGNSA. V was pared by 2 bases and J by 4 bases, with 8 bases of the junction left unmatched.